This TCR beta chain was obtained from a study of blood T cell repertoires in COVID-19. For the study at large: Acute-phase and convalescent COVID-19 samples originated in the United States, Italy and Spain. From T cells, B-cell-depleted T cells, or PBMCs came the material, which was cDNA or gDNA.

Germline V gene lookup returns CDR1 SGHVS and CDR2 FNYEAQ. The germline V and J ends were trimmed by 5 bases and 0 bases, with 11 bases remaining between them. The CDR3 is 15 amino acids. Original processing notes: Researchers report that nucleated cell counts were estimated from reference gene primer amplification. Clones were sequenced by immunoSEQ multiplex PCR, and TCRdb holds only the in-frame ones, with some missing. The DNA gave D and trimming, while V, J and clone size come from that table. The sample lists approximately 140,000 clones, around four fifths occurring once. The V and J genes are TRBV7-6 and TRBJ2-1; D is possibly TRBD2 (6 bases). This clonotype was sampled from a man in his 70s with acute or convalescent COVID-19. Sample: peripheral blood. This CDR3 reads CASSPVTSSYNEQFF. Here the CDR3 DNA reads TGTGCCAGCAGCCCGGTGACTAGCTCCTACAATGAGCAGTTCTTC.